These 10 T cell receptor beta chains were sequenced from one sample in a study of cytomegalovirus exposure and HLA in healthy donors. A multiplex PCR was run with 60 Vbeta primers and 13 Jbeta primers. TCRdb keeps only in-frame clones here, not all; method: immunoSEQ multiplex PCR. The sample lists about 200,000 clones, less than 85% occurring once. Sequencing input: PBMCs. Receptor source: a girl aged 10-17 years in good health and CMV-seropositive.

The gene calls are TRBV6-5 and TRBJ1-2, with 7 bases fitting TRBD1. Germline loops: CDR1 MNHEY, CDR2 SVGAGI. The CDR3 loop spans 14 amino acids. V shed 4 bases and J 4 bases; nucleotides not matched to a gene: 6. The CDR3 sequence is CASSFSGGPYGYTF. The DNA for the CDR3 is TGTGCCAGCAGTTTCTCAGGGGGACCCTATGGCTACACCTTC.

Only one count was recorded for this clone. The chain combines TRBV2 with TRBJ2-3, with no clear D. In germline, CDR1 is SNHLY, CDR2 FYNNEI. The CDR3 is made up of 17 amino acids. With 10 bases removed from V and 0 bases from J, the gap between germline ends came to 23 bases. This CDR3 is CATYVSLVFSSTDTQYF. In DNA form, the CDR3 reads TGTGCCACCTACGTTTCCTTAGTGTTTTCTAGCACAGATACGCAGTATTTT.

The chain links TRBV11-3 to TRBJ1-1; 8 positions match TRBD1. Trimming removed 4 bases from V and 4 bases from J; junction bases left unmatched: 5. CDR3 length equals 14 residues. The V gene's germline CDR1 is SGHNT and CDR2 YENEEA. The CDR3 loop is CASSYLDRVTEAFF. CDR3 nucleotides: TGTGCCAGCAGCTACCTGGACAGGGTCACTGAAGCTTTCTTT.

The rearrangement joins TRBV6-5 to TRBJ2-1, with D unresolved. From germline, CDR1 is MNHEY and CDR2 SVGAGI. The CDR3 has 15 residues. V gave up 0 bases and J gave up 10 bases, with 16 bases separating them. The CDR3 sequence is CASSYSPSITREQFF. Written as DNA, the CDR3 is TGTGCCAGCAGTTACTCCCCTTCTATCACCAGGGAGCAGTTCTTC.

The chain joins TRBV6-5 to TRBJ2-7, with D possibly matching TRBD1 (5 bases). The CDR3 totals 13 residues. Germline assignment: CDR1 MNHEY and CDR2 SVGAGI. V lost 2 bases and J 4 bases, leaving 9 bases between the germline ends. CDR3 sequence reads: CASSYRPGYEQYF. CDR3 DNA sequence: TGTGCCAGCAGTTACCGGCCAGGGTACGAGCAGTACTTC.

The chain links TRBV5-5 to TRBJ1-6; 8 bases map to TRBD1. The V and J ends lost 0 bases and 3 bases, in that order; junction bases with no gene match: 11. Germline CDR1 and CDR2: SGHKS and YYEKEE (reference sequence). The CDR3 runs 19 residues. CDR3 loop: CASSLEPPTGAFYNSPLHF. CDR3 DNA: TGTGCCAGCAGCTTGGAGCCCCCGACAGGGGCCTTCTATAATTCACCCCTCCACTTT. Using reference TRBV5-5 and TRBJ1-6 for the parts outside the CDR3, the full variable domain is DAGVTQSPTHLIKTRGQQVTLRCSPISGHKSVSWYQQVLGQGPQFIFQYYEKEERGRGNFPDRFSARQFPNYSSELNVNALLLGDSALYLCASSLEPPTGAFYNSPLHFGNGTRLTVT.

This clone has a handful of counts. The V and J genes are TRBV6-1 and TRBJ2-1, with 11 bases that match TRBD2. Germline V gene lookup returns CDR1 MNHNS and CDR2 SASEGT. The CDR3 totals 14 residues. V was pared by 4 bases and J by 9 bases, with 5 bases of the junction left unmatched. CDR3 nucleotides: TGTGCCAGCAGTGTACTAGCGGGGGCTGGTGAGCAGTTCTTC. This encodes CASSVLAGAGEQFF.

The V gene is TRBV10-3, the J gene TRBJ2-3; 15 bases are shared with TRBD2. This CDR3 is built from 19 residues. Trimming removed 7 bases from V and 0 bases from J; junction bases left unmatched: 11. Germline V gene data show CDR1 as ENHRY and CDR2 as SYGVKD. The CDR3 DNA is TGTGCCATCACCGGGACTAGCGGGGGGCCGAGTGCTAGCACAGATACGCAGTATTTT. Translating gives CAITGTSGGPSASTDTQYF.

This rearrangement joins TRBV2 to TRBJ1-2, with TRBD1 matching 7 bases. Germline CDR1 SNHLY, CDR2 FYNNEI. The CDR3 contains 14 residues. The J segment lost 6 bases and the V segment lost 7 bases, leaving 11 bases of the junction unmatched. CDR3 coding DNA: TGTGCCAGCACTGGCGAAGGGGGCGCAGATGGCTACACCTTC. Its protein product is CASTGEGGADGYTF.

The chain joins TRBV16 to TRBJ1-6; D unresolved. V lost 0 bases to trimming and J lost 6 bases, with 6 bases between them. The V gene's germline CDR1 is KGHSY and CDR2 FQNENV. The CDR3 is 14 residues long. The CDR3 nucleotides are TGTGCCAGCAGCCAATCTTCGAGTAATTCACCCCTCCACTTT. It translates to CASSQSSSNSPLHF.